Sequencing of this T cell receptor beta chain was carried out in a study of blood T cell repertoires in COVID-19. Study-wide context: Sample material is recorded as cDNA or gDNA derived from T cells, B-cell-depleted T cells, or PBMCs.

Repertoires were generated with immunoSEQ multiplex PCR, while TCRdb's copy carries only in-frame clones and drops some. Of 140,000 to 150,000 clones in the sample, 86% were seen once. Participants came from fewer than 25 US areas, aged about 18 to 100 years. Clinical histories supplied by participants themselves formed the basis of cohort assignment. Cohort 3 recovered donors had two negative PCRs, clearance, or symptom resolution. This CDR3 is built from 13 residues. The V and J ends lost 5 bases and 8 bases respectively, with 12 bases between them. This chain uses TRBV12-3 or TRBV12-4 with TRBJ1-4; the D is unclear. The sequenced sample was PBMCs or T cells enriched from blood (not recorded which). The receptor's source is a man in his forties or fifties who had recovered from COVID-19. The CDR3 sequence is CASSPSMGEKLFF. CDR3 DNA: TGTGCCAGCAGTCCATCCATGGGCGAAAAACTGTTTTTT.